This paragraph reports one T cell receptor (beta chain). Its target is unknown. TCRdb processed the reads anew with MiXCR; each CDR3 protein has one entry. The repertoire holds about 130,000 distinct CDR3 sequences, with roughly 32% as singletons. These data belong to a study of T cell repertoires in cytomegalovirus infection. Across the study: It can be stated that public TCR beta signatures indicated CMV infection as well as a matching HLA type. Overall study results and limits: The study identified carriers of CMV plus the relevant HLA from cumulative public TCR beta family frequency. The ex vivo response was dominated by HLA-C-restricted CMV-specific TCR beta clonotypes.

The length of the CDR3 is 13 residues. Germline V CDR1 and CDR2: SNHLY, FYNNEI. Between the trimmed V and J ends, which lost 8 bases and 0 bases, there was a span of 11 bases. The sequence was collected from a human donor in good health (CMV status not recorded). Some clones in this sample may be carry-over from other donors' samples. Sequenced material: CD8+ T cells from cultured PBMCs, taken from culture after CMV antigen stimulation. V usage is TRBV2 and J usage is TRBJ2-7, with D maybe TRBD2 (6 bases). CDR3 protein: CASGTGLSYEQYF. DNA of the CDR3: TGTGCCAGCGGGACTGGTCTCTCCTACGAGCAGTACTTC.